The 25 T cell receptor beta chains below were found in one sample sequenced in a study of CD8 T cells in Susac syndrome. RNA totalling roughly 0.5 to 1 ug underwent reverse transcription with random hexamers. TCRdb used MiXCR to reprocess the immunoSEQ multiplex PCR reads, holding one entry per CDR3 protein. The repertoire holds 150,000 to 200,000 distinct CDR3 sequences, with 92% as singletons. The sequenced sample consisted of CD4+ T cells from PBMCs. All receptors come from a human donor in good health.

This sequence joins TRBV6-1 and TRBJ2-2; TRBD1 is a possible D gene (5 bases). The CDR3 is 16 residues long. Germline V gene data show CDR1 as MNHNS and CDR2 as SASEGT. The ends were cut back, 9 bases at V and 1 base at J, with 18 bases in the middle. CDR3 bases: TGTGCCAGTTCCTGGGTGGGGCAGGGGAACACCGGGGAGCTGTTTTTT. Its protein product is CASSWVGQGNTGELFF.

This sequence joins TRBV29-1 and TRBJ1-2; 12 positions match TRBD1. J gave up 7 bases and V 3 bases, and 6 bases lay outside the gene matches. CDR1 SQVTM and CDR2 ANQGSEA come from the germline V gene. The CDR3 contains 14 residues. The CDR3 bases are TGCAGCGTTGAGTTGGGACAGGGGGCTGGTGGCTACACCTTC. Its translation is CSVELGQGAGGYTF. Complete variable domain (other parts from reference TRBV29-1 and TRBJ1-2): SAVISQKPSRDICQRGTSLTIQCQVDSQVTMMFWYRQQPGQSLTLIATANQGSEATYESGFVIDKFPISRPNLTFSTLTVSNMSPEDSSIYLCSVELGQGAGGYTFGSGTRLTVV.

This clonotype was found once. This chain joins TRBV11-2 and TRBJ1-1; possible D gene TRBD1, 5 bases. This CDR3 spans 15 amino acids. V gave up 4 bases and J gave up 0 bases, with 12 bases separating them. CDR1 is SGHAT and CDR2 is FQNNGV in the germline V gene. DNA for the CDR3: TGTGCCAGCAGCTGGACCGGGACGGTGAACACTGAAGCTTTCTTT. Its protein is CASSWTGTVNTEAFF.

With respect to this clonotype: The junction shows a germline mismatch at one end, possibly a read error. The chain combines TRBV2 with TRBJ1-5; TRBD1 matches 9 bases. There are 14 residues in the CDR3. Germline-derived CDR1 and CDR2 are SNHLY and FYNNEI. The CDR3 DNA sequence: TGTGCCAGCAGGGAAGGGACAGGGCGGGCGCCCCAGCATTTT. Translating it yields CASREGTGRAPQHF.

V usage is TRBV7-9 and J usage is TRBJ1-1, with D unclear. This CDR3 contains 15 residues. V lost 1 base, J lost 6 bases, and 15 bases lay in between. Germline-derived CDR1 and CDR2 are SEHNR and FQNEAQ (reference sequence). CDR3 region: CASSLGSGPTSEAFF. In nucleotides, the CDR3 is TGTGCCAGCAGCTTAGGGAGCGGGCCAACTTCTGAAGCTTTCTTT.

The sample holds one count of this clonotype. This chain links TRBV18 with TRBJ1-1; D ambiguous. The CDR3 has 14 amino acids. Looked up from germline, CDR1 is KGHSH and CDR2 is LQKENI. V gave up 6 bases and J gave up 2 bases, with 13 bases separating them. In DNA, the CDR3 is TGTGCCAGCTCGCCAAGTGTTTTCAACACTGAAGCTTTCTTT. Translation: CASSPSVFNTEAFF. The full variable domain, its missing parts supplied by reference TRBV18 and TRBJ1-1, is NAGVMQNPRHLVRRRGQEARLRCSPMKGHSHVYWYRQLPEEGLKFMVYLQKENIIDESGMPKERFSAEFPKEGPSILRIQQVVRGDSAAYFCASSPSVFNTEAFFGQGTRLTVV.

The J gene is TRBJ2-4, the V gene TRBV5-1; D unclear. The germline V gene has CDR1 SGHRS and CDR2 YFSETQ. The V gene lost 0 bases and the J gene lost 11 bases, with 9 bases spanning the gap. The CDR3 totals 12 residues. The CDR3 region is CASSLGSGVQYF. CDR3 sequence (DNA): TGCGCCAGCAGCTTGGGTTCAGGCGTTCAGTACTTC.

This chain joins TRBV7-2 and TRBJ1-3; 10 bases match TRBD1. The CDR3 extends over 19 amino acids. Germline loops: CDR1 SGHTA, CDR2 FQGNSA. V shed 3 bases, J shed 4 bases, and the junction held 15 bases outside the gene matches. The CDR3: CASSFNPGQGTNRGNTIYF. Written as DNA, the CDR3 is TGTGCCAGCAGCTTTAATCCGGGACAGGGGACGAATCGCGGAAACACCATATATTTT.

V and J are TRBV9 and TRBJ2-6; TRBD2 might be the D (6 bases). V lost 0 bases, J lost 1 base, and 8 bases lay in between. CDR3 size: 16 residues. In germline, CDR1 is SGDLS, CDR2 YYNGEE. Here the CDR3 DNA reads TGTGCCAGCAGCGTAGGTGCGGGGTCTGGGGCCAACGTCCTGACTTTC. It encodes CASSVGAGSGANVLTF.

The CDR3 DNA sequence: TGTGCCAGCAGCTTGGAACAGGGCAACACTGAAGCTTTCTTT. Its protein product is CASSLEQGNTEAFF. The genes are TRBV5-5 and TRBJ1-1; D possibly corresponds to TRBD1 (6 bases). CDR3 size: 14 residues. Germline V gene lookup returns CDR1 SGHKS and CDR2 YYEKEE (reference sequence). V lost 0 bases, J lost 2 bases, and 8 bases lay in between. Together with reference TRBV5-5 and TRBJ1-1, the CDR3 gives the full variable domain: DAGVTQSPTHLIKTRGQQVTLRCSPISGHKSVSWYQQVLGQGPQFIFQYYEKEERGRGNFPDRFSARQFPNYSSELNVNALLLGDSALYLCASSLEQGNTEAFFGQGTRLTVV.

This rearrangement joins TRBV28 to TRBJ1-1; 8 bases are shared with TRBD1. The CDR3 extends over 12 amino acids. Germline loops: CDR1 MDHEN, CDR2 SYDVKM. Trimming removed 4 bases from V and 8 bases from J; junction bases left unmatched: 3. The CDR3 region is CASSSAGGEAFF. The CDR3 nucleotides read TGTGCCAGCAGTTCTGCAGGGGGCGAAGCTTTCTTT.

The chain couples TRBV5-4 to TRBJ1-4; D is undetermined. With 3 bases removed from V and 6 bases from J, the gap between germline ends came to 9 bases. CDR3 length: 13 residues. The germline CDR1 and CDR2 sequences are SGHNT and YYREEE (reference sequence). Here the CDR3 DNA reads TGTGCCAGCAGCTCCCCCCTGGATGAAAAACTGTTTTTT. The encoded protein is CASSSPLDEKLFF.

This clonotype was counted once. The V gene is TRBV6-2 or TRBV6-3, the J gene TRBJ2-7; 10 nucleotides agree with TRBD1. Germline V lookup: CDR1 MNHEY, CDR2 SVGEGT. The CDR3 covers 14 residues. V was pared by 1 base and J by 5 bases, with 2 bases of the junction left unmatched. The CDR3 sequence is CASSYLGQGNEQYF. CDR3 DNA sequence: TGTGCCAGCAGTTACTTGGGACAGGGGAACGAGCAGTACTTC.

The rearrangement links TRBV5-1 to TRBJ2-7; no reliable D call. Germline V gene data show CDR1 as SGHRS and CDR2 as YFSETQ. Trimming cost V 7 bases and J 3 bases, with 11 bases left between them. The CDR3 extends over 12 amino acids. The CDR3, as DNA: TGCGCCAGCCGAGGTGAGAGCTACGAGCAGTACTTC. Amino acids: CASRGESYEQYF.

The chain links TRBV19 to TRBJ2-7; perhaps D is TRBD1 or TRBD2 (5 bases each). Trimming removed 5 bases at V and 2 bases at J, with 10 bases between. The CDR3 sequence is 13 residues long. The germline V gene has CDR1 LNHDA and CDR2 SQIVND (reference sequence). CDR3: CASSLGATYEQYF. CDR3 coding DNA: TGTGCCAGTAGTCTCGGGGCAACCTACGAGCAGTACTTC.

This sequence joins TRBV20-1 and TRBJ1-1; D is uncertain. V lost 1 base and J 4 bases, leaving 13 bases between the germline ends. The CDR3 loop spans 14 amino acids. Germline CDR1 DFQATT, CDR2 SNEGSKA (reference sequence). The CDR3 here is CSARGAARRTEAFF. The CDR3 DNA follows: TGCAGTGCTAGAGGTGCGGCCCGGCGCACTGAAGCTTTCTTT.

V usage is TRBV18 and J usage is TRBJ1-2; D is undetermined. The CDR3 is made up of 14 amino acids. V lost 0 bases and J lost 9, with 14 bases in between. CDR1 KGHSH and CDR2 LQKENI come from the germline V gene. The CDR3 nucleotides are TGTGCCAGCTCACCACCCCGCGCCGGGAATCGCTACACCTTC. Translating it yields CASSPPRAGNRYTF.

V and J are TRBV28 and TRBJ2-3, with 12 bases lining up with TRBD2. Germline V CDR1 and CDR2: MDHEN, SYDVKM. V lost 2 bases and J lost 2; bases outside the gene matches: 8. The CDR3 is 18 residues long. CDR3 residues: CASSLGLAGTWDTDTQYF. The CDR3 nucleotides read TGTGCCAGCAGTTTAGGACTAGCGGGAACGTGGGACACAGATACGCAGTATTTT. Full variable domain (remainder filled in from reference TRBV28 and TRBJ2-3): DVKVTQSSRYLVKRTGEKVFLECVQDMDHENMFWYRQDPGLGLRLIYFSYDVKMKEKGDIPEGYSVSREKKERFSLILESASTNQTSMYLCASSLGLAGTWDTDTQYFGPGTRLTVL.

The chain couples TRBV19 to TRBJ1-2; perhaps TRBD1 as D (6 bases). The germline gives CDR1 LNHDA, CDR2 SQIVND (reference sequence). The CDR3 runs 17 residues. V shed 1 base and J shed 0 bases, with 15 bases lying between them. The chain's CDR3 is CASSIGGGQDTNYGYTF. CDR3 nucleotides: TGTGCCAGTAGTATAGGCGGGGGACAAGATACTAACTATGGCTACACCTTC.

The chain is built from TRBV3-1 and TRBJ1-1; D is uncertain. The CDR3 spans 12 residues. The ends were cut back, 2 bases at V and 4 bases at J, with 5 bases in the middle. Germline CDR1 reads LGHDT; CDR2 reads YNNKEL (reference sequence). In DNA form, the CDR3 reads TGTGCCAGCAGCCAAATCGTCACTGAAGCTTTCTTT. This sequence encodes CASSQIVTEAFF.

The CDR3 reads CASRPNRVNQPQHF. CDR3 nucleotides: TGTGCCAGCAGGCCCAACAGGGTCAATCAGCCCCAGCATTTT. The V and J genes are TRBV6-5 and TRBJ1-5; a weak D match, TRBD1 (6 bases). CDR1 is MNHEY and CDR2 is SVGAGI in the germline V gene. This CDR3 spans 14 amino acids. V was clipped by 6 bases and J by 3 bases, with 12 bases between them.

V gene TRBV5-6 combines with J gene TRBJ1-1; TRBD1 matches at 11 bases. The CDR3 consists of 12 residues. Trimming took 4 bases from V and 8 from J; bases not matched to a gene: 1. Germline values: CDR1 SGHDT, CDR2 YYEEEE. The CDR3 bases are TGTGCCAGCAGCCGGACAGGGGGCGAAGCTTTCTTT. Translation: CASSRTGGEAFF.

The gene calls are TRBV29-1 and TRBJ2-5; 11 positions match TRBD1. V gave up 7 bases and J gave up 2 bases; unmatched junction bases: 3. Germline values: CDR1 SQVTM, CDR2 ANQGSEA. The CDR3 totals 13 residues. Written as DNA, the CDR3 is TGCAGCGGGGGACAGGGGGGACAAGAGACCCAGTACTTC. Its protein is CSGGQGGQETQYF.

The rearrangement uses TRBV6-2 or TRBV6-3 and TRBJ1-1; no firm D call. The V gene lost 5 bases and the J gene lost 6 bases, with 13 bases spanning the gap. Germline loops: CDR1 MNHEY, CDR2 SVGEGT. This CDR3 is built from 13 residues. The CDR3, as DNA: TGTGCCAGCAGTAGACCCCCTTTGGCTGAAGCTTTCTTT. Translation: CASSRPPLAEAFF.

The V and J genes are TRBV28 and TRBJ2-2; perhaps TRBD1 as D (5 bases). Germline V lookup: CDR1 MDHEN, CDR2 SYDVKM. The CDR3 totals 15 residues. The V gene lost 6 bases and the J gene lost 5 bases, with 16 bases spanning the gap. The CDR3 region has the DNA TGTGCCAGCAGAGACTCATTAGGGGTAACCGGGGAGCTGTTTTTT. Translated, it gives CASRDSLGVTGELFF.